The rows below give T cell receptor beta chains drawn from one sample of a study of regulatory dendritic cells for organ transplantation. Using immunoSEQ multiplex PCR, the repertoire was profiled, and TCRdb retains in-frame clones only, with some absent. The sample has approximately 12,000 clones, roughly nine tenths seen once; the top ten hold 0.2% to 0.25%. Their antigen targets remain unknown. Sequenced sample: naive CD8+ T cells from blood cultured with regulatory dendritic cells. Every receptor here comes from a human donor in good health. The conserved cysteine and the conserved F or W are not part of the CDR3 here. Only some rows state a clone size, as once, few, many or a class for expanded clones.

v_gene	j_gene	abundance	CDR3aa
TRBV7-2	TRBJ2-2	-	ASSRPGVDTGELF
TRBV7-9	TRBJ1-4	-	ASSLEGVKLF
TRBV7-6	TRBJ2-4	-	ASSYYSRLAGRYLAKNIQY
TRBV5-4	TRBJ2-1	-	ASSWDGNEQF
TRBV5-8	TRBJ1-1	-	ASSFRVNTEAF
TRBV13	TRBJ1-2	-	ASSPRQGRVNGYT
TRBV7-9	TRBJ2-1	-	ASSLAAGTYNEQF
TRBV4-3	TRBJ2-1	-	ASSQSSLPDEQF
TRBV11-3	TRBJ1-1	few	ASSLGWGAEAF
TRBV28	TRBJ1-2	-	ASTQGGGDGYT
TRBV29-1	TRBJ2-3	-	SVEGDRPDTQY
TRBV5-1	TRBJ2-7	-	ASSPWVKRGELYEQY
TRBV5-5	TRBJ2-6	-	ASSLVSGANVLT
TRBV11-2	TRBJ1-1	-	ATHRDRDTEAF
TRBV7-8	TRBJ2-2	-	ASSVYRTRGNTGELF
TRBV29-1	TRBJ2-7	-	SVDGLAGGASQY
TRBV4-1	TRBJ1-5	-	ASSQSRAQPQH
TRBV7-6	TRBJ2-7	few	ASSSRGEQY
TRBV29-1	TRBJ2-7	-	SVDLGRGQY
TRBV6-5	TRBJ2-5	-	ASKGDQETQY
TRBV19	TRBJ1-2	-	ASSKTGDYGYT
TRBV7-8	TRBJ1-1	-	ASSLTRGLSTEAF
TRBV27	TRBJ2-1	-	ASSKILKAGSDEQF
TRBV5-4	TRBJ1-1	-	ASSLGATEAF
TRBV2	TRBJ2-1	-	ASSPNSGAYNEQF
TRBV28	TRBJ2-5	-	ASRVAGGPETQY
TRBV7-9	TRBJ2-5	-	ASTRSQYQETQY
TRBV4-1	TRBJ2-7	-	ASSGGPGSSYEQY
TRBV15	TRBJ2-2	-	ATEVGGVGELF
TRBV4-1	TRBJ1-2	-	ASSPEPTGQAASGYT
TRBV9	TRBJ1-6	-	ASSPARGNSPLH
TRBV13	TRBJ2-7	-	ASSPTEVGEQY
TRBV6-4	TRBJ2-1	-	ASSDSAGPYPREQF
TRBV4-1	TRBJ2-2	-	ASSQDGLAGNTGELF
TRBV7-9	TRBJ2-1	-	ASSLAPGVGEQF
TRBV27	TRBJ2-5	-	ASSFSSGGETQY
TRBV5-8	TRBJ2-2	-	ASSFRDRVTGELF
TRBV7-9	TRBJ2-3	-	ASSGTLKTGVFTDTQY
TRBV25-1	TRBJ2-7	-	ASSDRVEQY
TRBV27	TRBJ2-2	once	ASGLGGSDTGELF
TRBV28	-	-	ASSPGQGVYEQY
TRBV21-1	TRBJ1-6	once	ASSKGGRGSPLH
TRBV9	TRBJ1-5	-	ASSAEGGAGPQH
TRBV13	TRBJ2-7	-	ASSLVGSYEQY
TRBV27	TRBJ2-1	-	ASSLGAYYNEQF
TRBV4-3	TRBJ2-1	-	ASSQSNVGAVYNEQF